These T cell receptor beta chains were read from a single sample in a study of T cell changes during pregnancy in multiple sclerosis. Produced via immunoSEQ multiplex PCR; TCRdb's table is partial and in-frame only. The sample consists of fewer than 150,000 clones, roughly 95% of them appearing once. The sequenced sample was peripheral blood, obtained after pregnancy. The receptors derive from a female donor with multiple sclerosis, enrolled in a pregnancy study. The conserved cysteine and the conserved F or W are not part of the CDR3 here. Fields, in order: D gene, V gene, J gene, CDR3 protein. The D gene is left open where the match is weak.

d_call: .; v_call: TRBV6-4; j_call: TRBJ2-7; cdr3_aa: ASTHLGGPDYEQY
d_call: .; v_call: TRBV6-5; j_call: TRBJ2-7; cdr3_aa: ASSLGSLDYEQY
d_call: TRBD1; v_call: TRBV28; j_call: TRBJ1-1; cdr3_aa: ASSLRMRGRRAPNTEAF
d_call: TRBD1; v_call: TRBV9; j_call: TRBJ1-2; cdr3_aa: ASSEDRERGYGYT
d_call: TRBD2; v_call: TRBV28; j_call: TRBJ2-1; cdr3_aa: ASSPGTSNNNEQF
d_call: TRBD1; v_call: TRBV19; j_call: TRBJ1-5; cdr3_aa: ASSYGQGEGSQH
d_call: .; v_call: TRBV21-1; j_call: TRBJ1-1; cdr3_aa: ASSKEGRDEAF
d_call: .; v_call: TRBV19; j_call: TRBJ2-2; cdr3_aa: ASTSGGELF
d_call: .; v_call: TRBV7-2; j_call: TRBJ1-3; cdr3_aa: ASSLAPRRIGNTIY
d_call: TRBD1; v_call: TRBV19; j_call: TRBJ2-7; cdr3_aa: ASSIGGQNYEQY
d_call: .; v_call: TRBV9; j_call: TRBJ2-3; cdr3_aa: ASSVSSTDTQY
d_call: TRBD2; v_call: TRBV2; j_call: TRBJ2-5; cdr3_aa: ASTREGQETQY
d_call: .; v_call: TRBV2; j_call: TRBJ1-1; cdr3_aa: ASSGQSMNTEAF
d_call: TRBD1; v_call: TRBV5-1; j_call: TRBJ2-7; cdr3_aa: ASSWGQGAYEQY
d_call: TRBD1; v_call: TRBV6-5; j_call: TRBJ2-7; cdr3_aa: ASSLGQGYEQY
d_call: TRBD1; v_call: TRBV7-2; j_call: TRBJ2-2; cdr3_aa: ASSKTPGQGNTGELF